A selection of T cell receptor beta chains follows, all from one sample in a study of blood T cell repertoires in COVID-19. The method was immunoSEQ multiplex PCR; TCRdb's version includes in-frame clones alone and lacks a portion of them. The profile shows over 150,000 clones, roughly 86% of them singletons. Specimen: peripheral blood. These receptors came from a woman of 80 years or more with COVID-19, enrolled during active disease. Each CDR3 is given with its conserved first and last residue. Fields, in order: V gene, J gene, CDR3 protein.

v_call: TRBV28; j_call: TRBJ1-2; cdr3_aa: CASSPGQGAGGYTF
v_call: TRBV11-3; j_call: TRBJ2-7; cdr3_aa: CASSLGTSGSYEQYF
v_call: TRBV5-1; j_call: TRBJ1-3; cdr3_aa: CASSLAQAVSGNTIYF
v_call: TRBV6-5; j_call: TRBJ1-4; cdr3_aa: CASRREGGKLFF
v_call: TRBV9; j_call: TRBJ1-4; cdr3_aa: CASSVQGASDEKLFF
v_call: TRBV9; j_call: TRBJ2-7; cdr3_aa: CASSGTGLVYEQYF
v_call: TRBV4-3; j_call: TRBJ2-1; cdr3_aa: CASSLIAGGPLDEQFF
v_call: TRBV7-9; j_call: TRBJ1-1; cdr3_aa: CASSLGMGVWGAFF
v_call: TRBV15; j_call: TRBJ2-2; cdr3_aa: CATSRDRSVTGELFF
v_call: TRBV5-8; j_call: TRBJ2-1; cdr3_aa: CASSPTSDEQFF
v_call: TRBV19; j_call: TRBJ2-1; cdr3_aa: CASSIRDSRNEQFF
v_call: TRBV27; j_call: TRBJ1-6; cdr3_aa: CASKPGGRSYNSPLHF
v_call: TRBV5-5; j_call: TRBJ2-5; cdr3_aa: CASSSSAGVQETQYF
v_call: TRBV6-2/TRBV6-3; j_call: TRBJ2-7; cdr3_aa: CASSVLAGEFEQYF
v_call: TRBV5-6; j_call: TRBJ1-1; cdr3_aa: CASSLHQGAEAFF
v_call: TRBV7-9; j_call: TRBJ2-5; cdr3_aa: CASSSSGQGYETQYF
v_call: TRBV2; j_call: TRBJ1-1; cdr3_aa: CASSEDRANTEAFF
v_call: TRBV9; j_call: TRBJ2-1; cdr3_aa: CASSVVLGGSEQFF
v_call: TRBV5-4; j_call: TRBJ2-2; cdr3_aa: CASSLGTTNTGELFF
v_call: TRBV5-4; j_call: TRBJ2-1; cdr3_aa: CASSLSLAGAYNEQFF
v_call: TRBV27; j_call: TRBJ1-5; cdr3_aa: CASSFFDQPQHF
v_call: TRBV7-2; j_call: TRBJ1-2; cdr3_aa: CASSLGREGLNYGYTF
v_call: TRBV7-2; j_call: TRBJ1-1; cdr3_aa: CASSSQVSGTGGGTEAFF
v_call: TRBV7-2; j_call: TRBJ1-2; cdr3_aa: CASSSALNYGYTF
v_call: TRBV2; j_call: TRBJ2-7; cdr3_aa: CASSVTGAIYEQYF
v_call: TRBV5-1; j_call: TRBJ2-2; cdr3_aa: CASSPGLTSNTGELFF
v_call: TRBV27; j_call: TRBJ2-1; cdr3_aa: CASSLSPAHLAGGPDEQFF
v_call: TRBV12-3/TRBV12-4; j_call: TRBJ1-1; cdr3_aa: CASRIRVNTEAFF
v_call: TRBV7-9; j_call: TRBJ1-2; cdr3_aa: CASSLALARQKGYTF
v_call: TRBV28; j_call: TRBJ1-1; cdr3_aa: CASASILLNTEAFF
v_call: TRBV3-1/TRBV3-2; j_call: TRBJ2-1; cdr3_aa: CASSQGNEQFF
v_call: TRBV18; j_call: TRBJ1-2; cdr3_aa: CASSPMSDYGYTF
v_call: TRBV5-1; j_call: TRBJ2-7; cdr3_aa: CASRLGSFVQDRDEQYF
v_call: TRBV7-3; j_call: TRBJ2-3; cdr3_aa: CASSLGQGTTDTQYF
v_call: TRBV15; j_call: TRBJ2-5; cdr3_aa: CATSLGGFQTQYF
v_call: TRBV7-8; j_call: TRBJ2-3; cdr3_aa: CASSPNRGADSTDTQYF
v_call: TRBV6-1; j_call: TRBJ2-1; cdr3_aa: CASSEATGFGEQFF
v_call: TRBV5-1; j_call: TRBJ1-3; cdr3_aa: CASSPPVRFSGNTIYF
v_call: TRBV2; j_call: TRBJ2-1; cdr3_aa: CASSTGVYNEQFF
v_call: TRBV27; j_call: TRBJ2-7; cdr3_aa: CAGQRRKDYLYEQYF
v_call: TRBV4-3; j_call: TRBJ1-2; cdr3_aa: CASSQGHSGVTGYTF
v_call: TRBV5-4; j_call: TRBJ1-2; cdr3_aa: CASSLAGQGGGYTF
v_call: TRBV28; j_call: TRBJ1-5; cdr3_aa: CASTSSGQPQHF
v_call: TRBV28; j_call: TRBJ2-1; cdr3_aa: CASSLGTLTYNEQFF
v_call: TRBV6-2/TRBV6-3; j_call: TRBJ2-7; cdr3_aa: CASSATQGARSYEQYF
v_call: TRBV4-2; j_call: TRBJ2-7; cdr3_aa: CASSQDSPGTIAVEQYF
v_call: TRBV18; j_call: TRBJ1-4; cdr3_aa: CASSPGQNEKLFF
v_call: TRBV4-3; j_call: TRBJ2-7; cdr3_aa: CASSQGRTTSFSHEQYF
v_call: TRBV6-6; j_call: TRBJ2-7; cdr3_aa: CASSYRQTREYEQYF
v_call: TRBV11-2; j_call: TRBJ2-7; cdr3_aa: CASSSRQGSGGGEQYF